The clone carrying this T cell receptor beta chain was detected many times. This sample was included in a study of response to subunit inactivated influenza vaccine. TCRdb recomputed calls from the RT-PCR reads with MiXCR, one row per CDR3 protein. The sample has 500,000 to 650,000 distinct CDR3 sequences, 7.6% seen once; the top ten hold 10% to 15%. Germline values: CDR1 DFQATT, CDR2 SNEGSKA (reference sequence). The CDR3 consists of 13 residues. V trimming: 5 bases; J trimming: 6 bases; junction bases outside the gene matches: 8. This TCR was sampled from a man aged 45-69 years who received an inactivated influenza vaccine. The chain couples TRBV20-1 to TRBJ2-3; 7 bases match TRBD1. The source material was PBMCs from blood, sampled 23 to 25 months after vaccination. Here the CDR3 DNA reads TGCAGTGCTCCACAGGGGAGACTGGATACGCAGTATTTT. This encodes CSAPQGRLDTQYF.